This TCR beta chain was recorded in a study of T cell repertoires in cytomegalovirus infection. Background on the study: Both recently identified HLA-C-restricted and well-studied HLA-B-restricted CMV epitopes were used in the study. The public TCR beta signatures pointed to both CMV infection and matching HLA type. Study-level results: CMV carriers having the relevant HLA were flagged by cumulative public TCR beta family frequency. HLA-C-restricted CMV-specific TCR beta clonotypes were dominant in the ex vivo response.

V was shortened by 7 bases and J by 0 bases, with 12 bases between the two germline ends. Per the germline V gene, CDR1 is SNHLY and CDR2 is FYNNEI. The CDR3 has 14 residues. Each CDR3 protein gets one entry after TCRdb re-called the reads with MiXCR. Seen here are 450,000 to 650,000 distinct CDR3 sequences, about 40% observed once, and the top ten hold about 46%. Comment on this clonotype: As yet, its antigen is unknown.

The input for sequencing was cultured PBMCs, taken from culture after CMV antigen stimulation. The receptor comes from a human donor in good health (CMV status not recorded). Some clones in this sample may be carry-over from other donors' samples. The chain has TRBV2 and TRBJ1-2; no definite D call. The CDR3 loop reads CASNPRGTNYGYTF. In DNA form, the CDR3 reads TGTGCCAGCAATCCCCGCGGGACTAACTATGGCTACACCTTC.